The source of this T cell receptor beta chain is a study of blood T cell repertoires in COVID-19. Germline loops: CDR1 SGHVS, CDR2 FQNEAQ. The V gene lost 5 bases and the J gene lost 5 bases, with 15 bases spanning the gap. This CDR3 is 15 amino acids long. Only in-frame clones appear in the TCRdb table, and some are missing; sequencing was by immunoSEQ multiplex PCR. Among around 450,000 clones listed, roughly 87% were seen once. The chain employs TRBV7-8 and TRBJ1-4, with D tentatively TRBD1 (5 bases). The receptor's source is a woman between 18 and 29 years old who had recovered from COVID-19. Sequencing was done on a sample of PBMCs or T cells enriched from blood (not recorded which). The CDR3 sequence is CASSPKGLQNEKLFF. The CDR3 coding sequence is TGTGCCAGCAGCCCTAAGGGACTGCAGAATGAAAAACTGTTTTTT.